The clone carrying this T cell receptor beta chain occurred once. Its target is unknown. The PCR employed 60 Vbeta primers together with 13 Jbeta primers. Repertoires were generated with immunoSEQ multiplex PCR, while TCRdb's copy carries only in-frame clones and drops some. The sample lists 75,000 to 90,000 clones; 74% were seen once. This specimen belongs to a study of cytomegalovirus exposure and HLA in healthy donors. This CDR3 has 14 residues. Trimming removed 2 bases from V and 2 bases from J, with 10 bases in between. CDR1 and CDR2 (germline): MNHEY, SMNVEV (reference sequence). Study conclusions and caveats: A later analysis linked a missense variant in DCLRE1C to the trimming of TCR beta V and J genes.

There were likely unrecorded immune exposures, though donors were nominally healthy when sampled. The sample comprised PBMCs. The chain carries TRBV27 and TRBJ2-7; the D gene is possibly TRBD2 (6 bases). The TCR was taken from a young man in good health and CMV-seropositive. The CDR3 DNA reads as TGTGCCAGCAGTTTAGGGGCGGGGCCCTACGAGCAGTACTTC. Amino acids: CASSLGAGPYEQYF.